What follows are 11 T cell receptor beta chains derived from one specimen sequenced in a study of cytomegalovirus exposure and HLA in healthy donors. The PCR contained 60 Vbeta and 13 Jbeta primers. Sequencing used immunoSEQ multiplex PCR; TCRdb keeps in-frame clones, though not all of them. The sample includes 63,000 or so clones, approximately 71% of them seen just once. Sequenced input: PBMCs. The source is a man in his fifties or sixties in good health and CMV-seronegative.

The genes are TRBV9 and TRBJ1-1; D may be TRBD1 (6 bases). The germline V gene encodes CDR1 SGDLS and CDR2 YYNGEE. CDR3 size: 16 residues. The ends were cut back, 3 bases at V and 1 base at J, with 16 bases in the middle. For the CDR3, the DNA is TGTGCCAGCAGCGCTACTCTTCCGGGACAGAACACTGAAGCTTTCTTT. This encodes CASSATLPGQNTEAFF.

The chain recombines TRBV18 with TRBJ2-7; D call uncertain. In germline, CDR1 is KGHSH, CDR2 LQKENI. This CDR3 has 14 residues. V lost 0 bases to trimming and J lost 7 bases, with 13 bases between them. This CDR3 is CASSPPEPTEEQYF. The CDR3 coding sequence is TGTGCCAGCTCACCACCAGAACCGACGGAGGAGCAGTACTTC.

V gene TRBV6-1 combines with J gene TRBJ1-4; 8 bases align to TRBD1. The germline CDR1 and CDR2 sequences are MNHNS and SASEGT. Trimming cost V 4 bases and J 2 bases; bases outside gene matches: 0. The CDR3 runs to 14 residues. The CDR3 spells CASSGQGTNEKLFF. The CDR3 DNA is TGTGCCAGCAGTGGACAGGGGACTAATGAAAAACTGTTTTTT.

CDR3 nucleotides: TGTGCCAGCAGTTACTCGGGGGGGCTGGATGCTTTCTTT. It codes for CASSYSGGLDAFF. This sequence joins TRBV6-5 and TRBJ1-1, with D possibly matching TRBD1 (6 bases). Germline CDR1 is MNHEY and CDR2 is SVGAGI. The ends were cut back, 0 bases at V and 11 bases at J, with 13 bases in the middle. This CDR3 comprises 13 residues.

A single count supports this clone. The chain links TRBV10-3 to TRBJ2-1, with 8 bases matching TRBD1. The CDR3 totals 16 residues. The ends lost 2 bases at V and 9 bases at J; junction bases unmatched: 12. The germline V gene has CDR1 ENHRY and CDR2 SYGVKD. Here the CDR3 DNA reads TGTGCCATCAGTGAGACCGGGACAGGCTATTTTGCTGAGCAGTTCTTC. Its translation: CAISETGTGYFAEQFF.

This clone was counted a few times. V and J are TRBV5-1 and TRBJ2-7, with D possibly TRBD2 on 6 matching bases. This CDR3 comprises 14 residues. From germline, CDR1 is SGHRS and CDR2 YFSETQ. Trimming took off 2 bases at V and 0 bases at J, with 9 bases between the two ends. CDR3 nucleotides: TGCGCCAGCAGCTTCGGGGGAAGCTCCTACGAGCAGTACTTC. Its protein is CASSFGGSSYEQYF.

This chain joins TRBV5-6 and TRBJ2-5; 7 nucleotides agree with TRBD1. Per the germline V gene, CDR1 is SGHDT and CDR2 is YYEEEE. The CDR3 totals 15 residues. Unmatched junction bases numbered 8, after V lost 0 bases and J lost 6 bases. CDR3 amino acids: CASSLVLGGAQTQYF. In nucleotides, the CDR3 is TGTGCCAGCAGCTTGGTACTAGGGGGCGCCCAGACCCAGTACTTC. Using reference TRBV5-6 and TRBJ2-5 for the parts outside the CDR3, the full variable domain is DAGVTQSPTHLIKTRGQQVTLRCSPKSGHDTVSWYQQALGQGPQFIFQYYEEEERQRGNFPDRFSGHQFPNYSSELNVNALLLGDSALYLCASSLVLGGAQTQYFGPGTRLLVL.

The rearrangement uses TRBV7-8 and TRBJ2-2, with D maybe TRBD1 (6 bases). CDR3 length: 18 amino acids. V lost 1 base and J lost 2, with 17 bases in between. Looked up from germline, CDR1 is SGHVS and CDR2 is FQNEAQ. CDR3 in DNA: TGTGCCAGCAGCTTAGTGTTTGTGAAACAGGGAAACACCGGGGAGCTGTTTTTT. This gives the protein CASSLVFVKQGNTGELFF.

The chain uses TRBV30 and TRBJ1-2; D perhaps matches TRBD1 (6 bases). V lost 5 bases and J lost 8, with 18 bases in between. Germline loops: CDR1 GTSNPN, CDR2 SVGIG (reference sequence). This CDR3 is built from 13 residues. The CDR3 loop reads CAWQRGTGHGYTF. CDR3 nucleotide sequence: TGTGCCTGGCAACGCGGCACAGGGCACGGCTACACCTTC.

This clone was seen a few times. The chain employs TRBV5-1 and TRBJ1-5; unclear D gene. This CDR3 comprises 13 residues. Germline-derived CDR1 and CDR2 are SGHRS and YFSETQ. Trimming took 0 bases from V and 5 from J, leaving 6 bases between them. The CDR3 sequence is CASSLGPDQPQHF. CDR3 DNA sequence: TGCGCCAGCAGCTTGGGGCCTGATCAGCCCCAGCATTTT.

This clone was seen just once. V gene TRBV5-4 combines with J gene TRBJ2-5, with D possibly TRBD1 on 5 matching bases. This CDR3 is built from 15 residues. Trimming stripped 0 bases from V and 5 bases from J, with 14 bases between. Germline CDR1 SGHNT, CDR2 YYREEE (reference sequence). As DNA, the CDR3 is TGTGCCAGCAGCTTGGCGGACAACTACCTGGAGACCCAGTACTTC. Translation: CASSLADNYLETQYF.